This T cell receptor (beta chain) was retrieved from a study of brain T cells in children with intractable seizures. Study outcomes and limitations: HCMV serostatus was not known, and viral specificity came from CDR3 similarity only. Known viral epitope-specific CDR3s closely matched each case's top public brain CDR3.

Germline CDR1 is WSHSY and CDR2 is SAAADI. The CDR3 has 14 residues. Trimming left V 5 bases short and J 3 bases short, with 14 bases between. Only cases whose brain tissue showed the highest T cell transcript signatures were sequenced. At least one anti-epileptic drug was given before surgery. A note on this clone: Its antigen is still unknown.

Method: immunoSEQ multiplex PCR; TCRdb's copy keeps in-frame clones and lacks some. The sample lists several thousand clones, roughly four fifths occurring once. The sequences come from resected brain tissue, collected at surgery. This sequence originates from a boy younger than two with tuberous sclerosis and intractable seizures. The rearrangement links TRBV10-2 to TRBJ2-7; no clear D. The CDR3 DNA reads TGCGCCAGCAGTCCCCGGATGGCCAACTACGAGCAGTACTTC. Translating it yields CASSPRMANYEQYF.